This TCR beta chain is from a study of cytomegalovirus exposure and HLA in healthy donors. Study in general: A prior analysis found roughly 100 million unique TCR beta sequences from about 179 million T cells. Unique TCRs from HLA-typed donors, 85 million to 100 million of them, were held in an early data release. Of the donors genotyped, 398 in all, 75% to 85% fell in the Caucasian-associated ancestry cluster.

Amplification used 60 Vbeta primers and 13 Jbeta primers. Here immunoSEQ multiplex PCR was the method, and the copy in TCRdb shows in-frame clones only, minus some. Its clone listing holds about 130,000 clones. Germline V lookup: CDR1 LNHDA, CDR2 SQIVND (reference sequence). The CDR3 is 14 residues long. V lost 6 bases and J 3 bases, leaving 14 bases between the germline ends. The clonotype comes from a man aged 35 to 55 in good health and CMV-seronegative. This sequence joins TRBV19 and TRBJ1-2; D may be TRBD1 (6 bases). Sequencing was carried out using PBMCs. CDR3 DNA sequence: TGTGCCAGTAGACCCCACAGGGATGACTATGGCTACACCTTC. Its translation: CASRPHRDDYGYTF.